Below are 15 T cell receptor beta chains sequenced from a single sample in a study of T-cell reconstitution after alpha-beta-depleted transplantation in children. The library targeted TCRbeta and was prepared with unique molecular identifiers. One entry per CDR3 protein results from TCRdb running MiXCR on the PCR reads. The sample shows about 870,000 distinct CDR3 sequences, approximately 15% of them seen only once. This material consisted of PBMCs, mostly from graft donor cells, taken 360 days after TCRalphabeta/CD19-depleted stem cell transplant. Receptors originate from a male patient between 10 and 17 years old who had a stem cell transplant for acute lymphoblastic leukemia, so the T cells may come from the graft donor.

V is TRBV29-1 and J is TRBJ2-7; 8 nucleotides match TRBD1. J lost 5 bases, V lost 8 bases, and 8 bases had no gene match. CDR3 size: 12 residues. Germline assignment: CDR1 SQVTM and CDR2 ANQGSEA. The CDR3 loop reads CSITWTGNEQYF. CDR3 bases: TGCAGCATCACCTGGACAGGGAACGAGCAGTACTTC.

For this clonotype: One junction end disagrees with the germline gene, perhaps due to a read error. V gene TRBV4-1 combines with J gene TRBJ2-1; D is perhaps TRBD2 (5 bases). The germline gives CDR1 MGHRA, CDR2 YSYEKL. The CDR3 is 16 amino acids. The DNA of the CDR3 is TGCGCCAGCAGCCAAGGCTCACTAGGGAACTACGATGAGCAGTTCTTC. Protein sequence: CASSQGSLGNYDEQFF.

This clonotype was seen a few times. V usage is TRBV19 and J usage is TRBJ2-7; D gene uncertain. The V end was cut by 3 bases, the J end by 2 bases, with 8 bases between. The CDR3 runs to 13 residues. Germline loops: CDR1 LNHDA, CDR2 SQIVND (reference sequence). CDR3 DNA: TGTGCCAGTAGTATGGACCTGGCCTACGAGCAGTACTTC. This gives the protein CASSMDLAYEQYF.

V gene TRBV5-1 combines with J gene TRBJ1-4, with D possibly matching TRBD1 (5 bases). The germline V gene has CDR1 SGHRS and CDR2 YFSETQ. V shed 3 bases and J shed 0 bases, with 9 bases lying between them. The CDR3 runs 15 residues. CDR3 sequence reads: CASSYTGATNEKLFF. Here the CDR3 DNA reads TGCGCCAGCAGCTATACAGGAGCAACTAATGAAAAACTGTTTTTT.

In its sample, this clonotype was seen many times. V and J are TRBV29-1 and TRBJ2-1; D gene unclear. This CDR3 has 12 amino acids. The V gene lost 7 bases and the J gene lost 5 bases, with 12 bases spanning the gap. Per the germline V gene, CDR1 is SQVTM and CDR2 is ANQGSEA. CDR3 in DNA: TGCAGCGCCCTGACTGGAAACAATGAGCAGTTCTTC. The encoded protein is CSALTGNNEQFF.

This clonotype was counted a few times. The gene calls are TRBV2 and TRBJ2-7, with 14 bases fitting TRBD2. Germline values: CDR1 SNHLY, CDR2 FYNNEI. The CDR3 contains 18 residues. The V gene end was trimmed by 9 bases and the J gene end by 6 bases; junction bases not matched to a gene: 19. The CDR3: CASLGTSGRASLGGEQYF. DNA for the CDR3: TGTGCCAGTTTAGGGACTAGCGGGAGAGCAAGTCTGGGCGGCGAGCAGTACTTC.

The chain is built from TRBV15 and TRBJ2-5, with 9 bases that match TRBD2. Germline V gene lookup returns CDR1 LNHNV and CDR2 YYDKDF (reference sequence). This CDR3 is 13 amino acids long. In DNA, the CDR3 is TGTGCAGCGGGACTAGCCCTCGAAGAGACCCAGTACTTC. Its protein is CAAGLALEETQYF.

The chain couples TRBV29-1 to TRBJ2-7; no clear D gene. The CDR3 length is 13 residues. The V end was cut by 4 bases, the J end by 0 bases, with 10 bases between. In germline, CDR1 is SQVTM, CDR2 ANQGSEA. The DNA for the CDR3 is TGCAGCGTTGTCAAGACGGACTCCTACGAGCAGTACTTC. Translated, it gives CSVVKTDSYEQYF.

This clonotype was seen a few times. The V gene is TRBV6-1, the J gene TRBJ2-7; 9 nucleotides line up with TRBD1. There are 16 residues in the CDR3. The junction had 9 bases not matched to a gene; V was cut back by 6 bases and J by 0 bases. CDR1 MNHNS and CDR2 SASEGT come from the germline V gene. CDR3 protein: CASRDRRTGVSYEQYF. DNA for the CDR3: TGTGCCAGCAGGGACCGACGGACAGGGGTCTCCTACGAGCAGTACTTC.

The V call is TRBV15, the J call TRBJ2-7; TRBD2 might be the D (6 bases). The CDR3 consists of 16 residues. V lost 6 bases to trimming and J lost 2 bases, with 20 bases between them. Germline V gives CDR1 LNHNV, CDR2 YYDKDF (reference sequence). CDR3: CATSIYRTILTYEQYF. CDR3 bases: TGTGCCACCAGTATTTATCGGACTATCCTCACCTACGAGCAGTACTTC.

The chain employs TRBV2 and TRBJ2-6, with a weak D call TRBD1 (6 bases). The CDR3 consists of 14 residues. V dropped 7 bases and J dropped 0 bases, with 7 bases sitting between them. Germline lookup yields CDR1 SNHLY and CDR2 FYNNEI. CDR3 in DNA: TGTGCCAGCAAAGGGGGCTCTGGGGCCAACGTCCTGACTTTC. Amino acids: CASKGGSGANVLTF.

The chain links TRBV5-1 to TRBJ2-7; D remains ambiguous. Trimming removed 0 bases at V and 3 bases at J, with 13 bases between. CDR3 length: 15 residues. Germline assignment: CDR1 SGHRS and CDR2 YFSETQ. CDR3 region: CASSLAGGGLYEQYF. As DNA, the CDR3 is TGCGCCAGCAGCTTGGCAGGCGGCGGCCTCTACGAGCAGTACTTC.

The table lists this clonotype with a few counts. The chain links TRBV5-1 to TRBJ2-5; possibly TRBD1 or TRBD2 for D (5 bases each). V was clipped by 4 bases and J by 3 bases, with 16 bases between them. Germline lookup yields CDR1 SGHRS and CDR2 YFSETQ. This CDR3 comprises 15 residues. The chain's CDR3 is CASSGSGTPKETQYF. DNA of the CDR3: TGCGCCAGCAGCGGCTCCGGGACCCCAAAAGAGACCCAGTACTTC.

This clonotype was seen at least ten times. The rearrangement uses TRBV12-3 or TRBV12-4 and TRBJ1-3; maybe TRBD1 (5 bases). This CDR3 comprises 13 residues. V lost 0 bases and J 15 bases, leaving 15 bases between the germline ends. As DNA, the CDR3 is TGTGCCAGCAGTTTAGCTCGGGACGACCGAAAATATTTT. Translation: CASSLARDDRKYF.

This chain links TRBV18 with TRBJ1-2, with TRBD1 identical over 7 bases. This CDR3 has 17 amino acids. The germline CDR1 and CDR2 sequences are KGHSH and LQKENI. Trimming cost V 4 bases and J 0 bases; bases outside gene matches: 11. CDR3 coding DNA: TGTGCCAGCTCACTAACCGGGACAGCCTTAACTAACTATGGCTACACCTTC. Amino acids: CASSLTGTALTNYGYTF. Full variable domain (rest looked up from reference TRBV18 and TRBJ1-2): NAGVMQNPRHLVRRRGQEARLRCSPMKGHSHVYWYRQLPEEGLKFMVYLQKENIIDESGMPKERFSAEFPKEGPSILRIQQVVRGDSAAYFCASSLTGTALTNYGYTFGSGTRLTVV.